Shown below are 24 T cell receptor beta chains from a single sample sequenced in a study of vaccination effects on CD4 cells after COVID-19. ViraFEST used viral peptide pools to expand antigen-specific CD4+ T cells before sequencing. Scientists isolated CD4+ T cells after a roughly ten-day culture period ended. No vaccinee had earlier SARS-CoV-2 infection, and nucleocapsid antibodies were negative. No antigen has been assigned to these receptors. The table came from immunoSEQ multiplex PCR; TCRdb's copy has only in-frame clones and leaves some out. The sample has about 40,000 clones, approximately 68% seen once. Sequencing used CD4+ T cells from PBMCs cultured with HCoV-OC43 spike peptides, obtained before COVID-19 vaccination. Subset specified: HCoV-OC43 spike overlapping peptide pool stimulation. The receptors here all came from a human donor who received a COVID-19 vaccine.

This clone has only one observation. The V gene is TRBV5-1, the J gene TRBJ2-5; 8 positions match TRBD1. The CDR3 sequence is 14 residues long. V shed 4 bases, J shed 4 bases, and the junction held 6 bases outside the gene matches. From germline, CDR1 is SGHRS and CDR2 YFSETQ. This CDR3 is CASSHAGGGETQYF. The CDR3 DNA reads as TGCGCCAGCAGCCATGCAGGGGGCGGAGAGACCCAGTACTTC.

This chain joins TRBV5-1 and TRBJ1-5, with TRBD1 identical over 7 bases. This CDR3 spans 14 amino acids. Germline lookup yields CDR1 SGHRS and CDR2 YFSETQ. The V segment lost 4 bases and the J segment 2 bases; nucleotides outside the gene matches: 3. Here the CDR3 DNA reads TGCGCCAGCAGCGAAGGACAGGGCAATCAGCCCCAGCATTTT. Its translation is CASSEGQGNQPQHF.

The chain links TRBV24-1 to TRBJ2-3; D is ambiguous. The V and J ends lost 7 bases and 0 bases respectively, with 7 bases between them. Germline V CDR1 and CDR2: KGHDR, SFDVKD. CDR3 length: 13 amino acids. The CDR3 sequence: CATSYGSTDTQYF. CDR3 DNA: TGTGCCACCAGCTACGGGAGCACAGATACGCAGTATTTT.

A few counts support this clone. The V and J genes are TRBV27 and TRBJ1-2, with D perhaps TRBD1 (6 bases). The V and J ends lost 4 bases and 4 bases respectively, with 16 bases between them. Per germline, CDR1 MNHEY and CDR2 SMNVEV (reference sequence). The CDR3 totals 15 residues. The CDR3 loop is CASSSRLGTTYGYTF. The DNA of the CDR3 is TGTGCCAGCAGTTCCCGGCTTGGGACAACCTATGGCTACACCTTC.

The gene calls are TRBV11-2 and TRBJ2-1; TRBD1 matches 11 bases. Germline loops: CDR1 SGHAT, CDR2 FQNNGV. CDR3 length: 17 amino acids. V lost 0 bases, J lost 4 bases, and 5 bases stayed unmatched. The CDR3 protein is CASSLEVGQGAYNEQFF. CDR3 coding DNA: TGTGCCAGCAGCTTAGAAGTAGGACAGGGGGCTTACAATGAGCAGTTCTTC.

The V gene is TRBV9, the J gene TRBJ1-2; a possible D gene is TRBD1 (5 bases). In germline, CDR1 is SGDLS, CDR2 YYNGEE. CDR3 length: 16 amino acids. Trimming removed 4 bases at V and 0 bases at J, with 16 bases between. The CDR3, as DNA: TGTGCCAGCAGCCAGGGCGGGCGTCAAGCTAACTATGGCTACACCTTC. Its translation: CASSQGGRQANYGYTF.

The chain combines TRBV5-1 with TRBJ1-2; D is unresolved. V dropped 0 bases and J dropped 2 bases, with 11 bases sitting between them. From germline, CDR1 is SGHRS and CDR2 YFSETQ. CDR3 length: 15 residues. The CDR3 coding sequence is TGCGCCAGCAGCTTGGAACCGGCGAGAAACTATGGCTACACCTTC. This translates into CASSLEPARNYGYTF.

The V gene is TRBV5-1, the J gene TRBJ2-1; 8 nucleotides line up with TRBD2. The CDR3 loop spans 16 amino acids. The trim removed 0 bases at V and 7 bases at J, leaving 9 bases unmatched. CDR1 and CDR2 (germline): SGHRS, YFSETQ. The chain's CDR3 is CASSLEAGAHSNEQFF. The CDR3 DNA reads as TGCGCCAGCAGCTTGGAAGCGGGGGCCCACTCTAATGAGCAGTTCTTC. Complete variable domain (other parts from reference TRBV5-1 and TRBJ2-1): KAGVTQTPRYLIKTRGQQVTLSCSPISGHRSVSWYQQTPGQGLQFLFEYFSETQRNKGNFPGRFSGRQFSNSRSEMNVSTLELGDSALYLCASSLEAGAHSNEQFFGPGTRLTVL.

The CDR3 bases are TGTGCCAGCAGCCGACAGGGGTACTCCTACAATGAGCAGTTCTTC. Translation gives CASSRQGYSYNEQFF. The gene calls are TRBV6-5 and TRBJ2-1; the match to TRBD1 covers 8 bases. The junction had 4 bases not matched to a gene; V was cut back by 6 bases and J by 0 bases. This CDR3 comprises 15 residues. Germline V gene data show CDR1 as MNHEY and CDR2 as SVGAGI.

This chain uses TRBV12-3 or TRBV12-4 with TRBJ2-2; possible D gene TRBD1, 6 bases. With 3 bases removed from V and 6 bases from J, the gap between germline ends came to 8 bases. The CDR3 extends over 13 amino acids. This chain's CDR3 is CASSFEGAGELFF. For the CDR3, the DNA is TGTGCCAGCAGTTTCGAGGGGGCCGGGGAGCTGTTTTTT.

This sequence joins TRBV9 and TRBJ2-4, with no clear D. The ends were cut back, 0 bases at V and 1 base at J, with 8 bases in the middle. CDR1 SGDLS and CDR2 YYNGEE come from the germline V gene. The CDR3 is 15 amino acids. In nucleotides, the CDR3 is TGTGCCAGCAGCGTAGACACGGCGGCCAAAAACATTCAGTACTTC. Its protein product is CASSVDTAAKNIQYF.

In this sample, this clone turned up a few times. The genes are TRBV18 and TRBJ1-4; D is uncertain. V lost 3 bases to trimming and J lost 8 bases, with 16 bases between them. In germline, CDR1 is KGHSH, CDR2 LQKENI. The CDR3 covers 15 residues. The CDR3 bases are TGTGCCAGCTCACCCCCTGGGGTCCGCGGGGAAAAACTGTTTTTT. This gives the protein CASSPPGVRGEKLFF.

The CDR3: CASSLGQGSNTDTQYF. The CDR3 DNA sequence: TGTGCCAGCAGCCTGGGACAGGGTTCGAACACAGATACGCAGTATTTT. The chain carries TRBV7-9 and TRBJ2-3; 9 positions match TRBD1. Losses at the gene ends were 5 bases for V and 2 bases for J; bases not matched to a gene: 8. The germline CDR1 and CDR2 sequences are SEHNR and FQNEAQ (reference sequence). This CDR3 is built from 16 residues.

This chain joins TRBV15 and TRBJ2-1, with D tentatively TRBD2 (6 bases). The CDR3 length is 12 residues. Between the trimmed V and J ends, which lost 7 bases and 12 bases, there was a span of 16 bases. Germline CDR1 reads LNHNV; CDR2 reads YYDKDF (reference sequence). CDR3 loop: CATNQDGGRQFF. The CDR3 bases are TGTGCCACCAACCAAGACGGGGGACGGCAGTTCTTC.

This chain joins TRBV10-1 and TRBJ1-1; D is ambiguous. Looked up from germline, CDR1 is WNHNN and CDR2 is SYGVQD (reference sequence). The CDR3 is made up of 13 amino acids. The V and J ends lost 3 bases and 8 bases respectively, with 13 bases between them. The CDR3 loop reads CASSEGAGLEAFF. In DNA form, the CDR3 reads TGCGCCAGCAGTGAAGGTGCAGGCCTAGAAGCTTTCTTT.

DNA of the CDR3: TGCGCCAGCGGAAGAGGGTTAAATGAAAAACTGTTTTTT. It codes for CASGRGLNEKLFF. The chain links TRBV4-1 to TRBJ1-4; D remains unclear. This CDR3 has 13 amino acids. The V gene lost 8 bases and the J gene lost 5 bases, with 12 bases spanning the gap. The germline gives CDR1 MGHRA, CDR2 YSYEKL.

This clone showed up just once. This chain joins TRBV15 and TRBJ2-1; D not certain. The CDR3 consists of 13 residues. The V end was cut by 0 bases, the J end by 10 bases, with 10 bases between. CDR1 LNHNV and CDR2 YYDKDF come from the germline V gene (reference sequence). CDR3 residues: CATSRDRGLEQFF. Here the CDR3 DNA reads TGTGCCACCAGCAGAGACAGAGGTCTGGAGCAGTTCTTC. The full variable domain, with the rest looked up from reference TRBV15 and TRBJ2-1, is DAMVIQNPRYQVTQFGKPVTLSCSQTLNHNVMYWYQQKSSQAPKLLFHYYDKDFNNEADTPDNFQSRRPNTSFCFLDIRSPGLGDTAMYLCATSRDRGLEQFFGPGTRLTVL.

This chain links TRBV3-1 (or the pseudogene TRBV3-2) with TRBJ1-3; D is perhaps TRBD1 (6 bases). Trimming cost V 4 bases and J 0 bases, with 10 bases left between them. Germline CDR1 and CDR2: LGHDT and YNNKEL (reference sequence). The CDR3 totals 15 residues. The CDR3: CASSLTGNSGNTIYF. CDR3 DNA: TGTGCCAGCAGCCTGACAGGTAACTCTGGAAACACCATATATTTT.

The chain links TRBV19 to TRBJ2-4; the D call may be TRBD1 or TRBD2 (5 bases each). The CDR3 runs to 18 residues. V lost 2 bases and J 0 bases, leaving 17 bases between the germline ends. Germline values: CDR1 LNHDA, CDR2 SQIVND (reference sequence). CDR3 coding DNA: TGTGCCAGTAGTATATTGGGGCAGCGGACTCTAGCCAAAAACATTCAGTACTTC. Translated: CASSILGQRTLAKNIQYF. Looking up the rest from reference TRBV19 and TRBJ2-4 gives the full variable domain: DGGITQSPKYLFRKEGQNVTLSCEQNLNHDAMYWYRQDPGQGLRLIYYSQIVNDFQKGDIAEGYSVSREKKESFPLTVTSAQKNPTAFYLCASSILGQRTLAKNIQYFGAGTRLSVL.

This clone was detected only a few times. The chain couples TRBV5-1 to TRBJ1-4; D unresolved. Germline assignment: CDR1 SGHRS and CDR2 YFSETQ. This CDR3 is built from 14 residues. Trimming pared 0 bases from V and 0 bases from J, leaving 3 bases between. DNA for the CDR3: TGCGCCAGCAGCTTGGTAGCAACTAATGAAAAACTGTTTTTT. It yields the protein CASSLVATNEKLFF.

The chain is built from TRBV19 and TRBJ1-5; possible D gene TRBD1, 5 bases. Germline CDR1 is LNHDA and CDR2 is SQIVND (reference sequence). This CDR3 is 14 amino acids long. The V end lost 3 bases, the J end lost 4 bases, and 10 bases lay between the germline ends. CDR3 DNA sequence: TGTGCCAGTAGTATCTCGGCAGGGAATCAGCCCCAGCATTTT. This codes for CASSISAGNQPQHF.

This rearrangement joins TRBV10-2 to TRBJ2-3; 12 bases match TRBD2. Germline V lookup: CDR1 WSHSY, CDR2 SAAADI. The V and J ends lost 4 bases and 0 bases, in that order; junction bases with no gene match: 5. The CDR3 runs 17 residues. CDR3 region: CASSGLAGGTSTDTQYF. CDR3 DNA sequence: TGCGCCAGCAGTGGGCTAGCGGGAGGGACAAGCACAGATACGCAGTATTTT.

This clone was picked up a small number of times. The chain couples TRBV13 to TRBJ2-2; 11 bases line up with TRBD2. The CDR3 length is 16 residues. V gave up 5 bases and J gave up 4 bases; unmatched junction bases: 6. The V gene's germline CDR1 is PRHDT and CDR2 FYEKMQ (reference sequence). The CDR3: CASSHGTSGFTGELFF. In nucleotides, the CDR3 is TGTGCCAGCAGCCACGGGACTAGCGGCTTCACCGGGGAGCTGTTTTTT.

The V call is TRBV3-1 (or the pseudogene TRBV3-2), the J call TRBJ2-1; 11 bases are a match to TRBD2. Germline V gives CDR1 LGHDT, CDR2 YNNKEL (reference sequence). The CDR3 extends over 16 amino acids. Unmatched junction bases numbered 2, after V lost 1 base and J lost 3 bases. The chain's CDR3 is CASSQVTSGGYNEQFF. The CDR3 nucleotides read TGTGCCAGCAGCCAAGTTACTAGCGGGGGCTACAATGAGCAGTTCTTC.